This T cell receptor beta chain was recovered during a study of blood T cell repertoires in COVID-19. Whole-study context: Italy, Spain and the United States were the sources of the convalescent and acute COVID-19 samples. The analysed material was cDNA or gDNA that came from T cells, B-cell-depleted T cells, or PBMCs.

Original handling: Nucleated cell number was recorded as an estimate derived from reference gene primer amplification. Here immunoSEQ multiplex PCR was the method, and the copy in TCRdb shows in-frame clones only, minus some. D and trimming were read from the DNA, whereas the V and J calls and clone size are those reported in that table. The repertoire includes almost 90,000 clones, about 90% of them detected once, and over 5.5% sits in the top ten. Seattle enrolled patients during active infection and tracked them longitudinally. The germline V gene has CDR1 MDHEN and CDR2 SYDVKM. Trimming stripped 4 bases from V and 4 bases from J, with 10 bases between. The CDR3 covers 13 residues.

Material: peripheral blood. The sequence was obtained from a man aged 18 to 30 with COVID-19, enrolled during active disease. This chain uses TRBV28 with TRBJ1-1; maybe TRBD1 (6 bases). The CDR3 here is CASSSRGGTEAFF. In nucleotides, the CDR3 is TGTGCCAGCAGTTCCAGAGGGGGCACTGAAGCTTTCTTT.